The sequence of this T cell receptor (beta chain) was determined in a study of neurological immune-mediated disorders. Study-level points and caveats: The greatest TCR clonal expansion appeared in HTLV-1-associated myelopathy and the smallest, falling below healthy controls, in multiple sclerosis. The absence of any CDR3 amino acid sequence shared by expanded clones across subjects suggests that repertoires were private in all groups.

Synthesis of cDNA was performed by 5'RACE using 10-nucleotide random UMIs. TCRdb re-analysed the 5' RACE reads in MiXCR, keeping a single row per CDR3 protein. Here the sample spans 25,000 to 30,000 distinct CDR3 sequences, approximately 6.6% being singletons. Source material was 2 million unsorted PBMCs, stored at -80 °C in RNAlater. Trimming at V came to 5 bases and at J to 6 bases, leaving 15 bases not matched to a gene. CDR1 is MNHEY, CDR2 SVGAGI, per germline. The CDR3 is made up of 16 amino acids. As concerns this clonotype: Antigen unknown.

The receptor's source is a woman aged 45 to 65 in good health. The sequenced sample was PBMCs. The chain combines TRBV6-5 with TRBJ2-7, with 8 bases lining up with TRBD1. CDR3 loop: CASSPGTGLNTLEQYF. In nucleotides, the CDR3 is TGTGCCAGCAGTCCCGGGACAGGCTTAAACACCCTCGAGCAGTACTTC.